A selection of T cell receptor beta chains follows, all from one sample in a study of identical twins. TCRdb reprocessed the 5' RACE reads via MiXCR and lists one record per CDR3 protein. The table has 350,000 or so distinct CDR3 sequences, approximately 9.1% seen once. Sample: naive T cells sorted from blood. The receptor set was obtained from a woman aged 50 to 60 in good health. The CDR3 runs from the conserved cysteine through the conserved F or W. A D gene is named only where the DNA matches it firmly. Clone size, where shown, is once, few, many, or a class for clones that have expanded.

clone size	D gene	CDR3 length	V gene	J gene	CDR3 protein	CDR3 DNA
many	TRBD2	14	TRBV27	TRBJ2-7	CASSSQGGPYEQYF	TGTGCCAGCAGTTCGCAGGGAGGGCCCTACGAGCAGTACTTC
NA	NA	13	TRBV5-1	TRBJ1-2	CAISSRVDYGYTF	TGCGCCATCAGCTCTCGGGTGGACTATGGCTACACCTTC
NA	NA	11	TRBV29-1	TRBJ2-3	CSVAGPDTQYF	TGCAGCGTTGCGGGGCCAGATACGCAGTATTTT
NA	NA	12	TRBV29-1	TRBJ2-7	CSAGTATYEQYF	TGCAGCGCTGGGACGGCGACCTACGAGCAGTACTTC
NA	TRBD2	16	TRBV9	TRBJ2-2	CASRPMGVAGVGELFF	TGTGCCAGCAGGCCGATGGGAGTAGCGGGTGTCGGGGAGCTGTTTTTT
NA	NA	14	TRBV11-3	TRBJ2-5	CASSLGGRTETQYF	TGTGCCAGCAGCCTAGGAGGGAGGACAGAGACCCAGTACTTC
many	TRBD2	14	TRBV5-1	TRBJ2-5	CASSQGLAEETQYF	TGCGCCAGCAGCCAGGGACTAGCGGAAGAGACCCAGTACTTC
few	NA	18	TRBV14	TRBJ2-1	CASSQDRWARSSYNEQFF	TGTGCCAGCAGCCAAGATCGATGGGCAAGGAGCTCCTACAATGAGCAGTTCTTC
few	NA	15	TRBV6-1	TRBJ1-5	CASSESNYSNQPQHF	TGTGCCAGCAGTGAGTCCAATTATAGCAATCAGCCCCAGCATTTT
few	TRBD2	14	TRBV12-3/TRBV12-4	TRBJ2-3	CASSPTSRGDTQYF	TGTGCCAGCAGCCCGACTAGCCGGGGAGATACGCAGTATTTT
NA	NA	13	TRBV28	TRBJ2-4	CASSLSGMRIQYF	TGTGCCAGCAGCCTCTCTGGGATGCGCATTCAGTACTTC
many	NA	13	TRBV27	TRBJ2-3	CASNGYFGDTQYF	TGTGCCAGCAACGGATACTTCGGCGATACGCAGTATTTT
few	TRBD2	16	TRBV4-1	TRBJ2-1	CASSQDGSGLAGEQFF	TGCGCCAGCAGCCAAGATGGCTCAGGGCTAGCGGGTGAGCAGTTCTTC
NA	TRBD1	15	TRBV12-3/TRBV12-4	TRBJ2-2	CASSPRGTGSGELFF	TGTGCCAGCAGTCCAAGAGGGACAGGATCAGGGGAGCTGTTTTTT
few	NA	17	TRBV4-1	TRBJ1-1	CASSQPDTGPMNTEAFF	TGCGCCAGCAGCCAGCCCGACACCGGCCCCATGAACACTGAAGCTTTCTTT
many	NA	13	TRBV11-2	TRBJ2-5	CASSPLAGETQYF	TGTGCCAGCAGCCCCCTTGCGGGGGAGACCCAGTACTTC
NA	NA	14	TRBV5-1	TRBJ1-1	CASSLQTGAAEAFF	TGCGCCAGCAGCCTCCAAACAGGAGCCGCTGAAGCTTTCTTT
many	TRBD1	14	TRBV6-6	TRBJ2-7	CASSYMGQGYEQYF	TGTGCCAGCAGTTACATGGGACAGGGATACGAGCAGTACTTC
many	NA	14	TRBV5-1	TRBJ2-7	CASSLQGSLYEQYF	TGCGCCAGCAGCTTGCAAGGCAGCCTTTACGAGCAGTACTTC
NA	NA	14	TRBV29-1	TRBJ1-2	CSVVGTGPDYGYTF	TGCAGCGTCGTGGGCACAGGGCCGGACTATGGCTACACCTTC
few	NA	15	TRBV14	TRBJ2-3	CASSQDRQRPDTQYF	TGTGCCAGCAGCCAAGATCGCCAGCGCCCAGATACGCAGTATTTT
NA	TRBD2	14	TRBV12-3/TRBV12-4	TRBJ2-2	CASSLSGRNGELFF	TGTGCCAGCAGTTTAAGCGGGAGAAACGGGGAGCTGTTTTTT
many	TRBD1	11	TRBV5-4	TRBJ1-2	CASSSGQPQSF	TGTGCCAGCAGCTCGGGACAGCCCCAATCCTTC
NA	TRBD1	18	TRBV18	TRBJ1-1	CASSEGTGGVFMNTEAFF	TGTGCCAGCTCTGAGGGGACAGGGGGCGTCTTCATGAACACTGAAGCTTTCTTT
many	TRBD2	16	TRBV7-2	TRBJ2-7	CASSLVLATSGLEQYF	TGTGCCAGCAGCTTAGTACTAGCGACTAGCGGTCTAGAGCAGTACTTC
many	TRBD1	14	TRBV6-4	TRBJ1-1	CASSAGTANTEAFF	TGTGCCAGCAGTGCCGGGACAGCGAACACTGAAGCTTTCTTT
many	NA	13	TRBV21-1	TRBJ1-1	CASRLTGNTEAFF	TGTGCCAGCAGGCTGACAGGGAACACTGAAGCTTTCTTT
many	NA	10	TRBV2	TRBJ2-5	CASHQETQYF	TGTGCCAGCCATCAAGAGACCCAGTACTTC